Reported below is one T cell receptor beta chain. Time point reported: blood 4 weeks post-SBRT, at nephrectomy. The treatment here: 15 Gy SBRT to primary tumor, nephrectomy 4 weeks later. After SBRT, blood was collected at 2 and 4 weeks, plus baseline. The data stem from a study of radiation and T cells in renal cell carcinoma. Some clones are missing from TCRdb's copy, which holds only in-frame ones; the method was immunoSEQ multiplex PCR. The sample includes around 77,000 clones, around four fifths of them seen just once. V was pared by 1 base and J by 8 bases, with 16 bases between. This CDR3 is 16 amino acids long. The V gene's germline CDR1 is SGHDT and CDR2 YYEEEE.

This sequence originates from a woman aged 55 to 70 with renal cell carcinoma. The chain carries TRBV5-6 and TRBJ1-6, with D tentatively TRBD1 (6 bases). This specimen was blood, taken from a patient whose treatment included radiotherapy and nephrectomy. The CDR3 reads CASSLRSGQGYSPLHF. DNA of the CDR3: TGTGCCAGCAGCTTGAGGTCGGGACAAGGGTATTCACCCCTCCACTTT.